This T cell receptor beta chain was identified during a study of blood T cell repertoires in COVID-19. The CDR3 runs to 15 residues. In germline, CDR1 is KGHDR, CDR2 SFDVKD. Trimming stripped 3 bases from V and 5 bases from J, with 14 bases between. The assay was immunoSEQ multiplex PCR, and TCRdb's table has in-frame clones only and misses some. The sample lists about 300,000 clones, about 87% seen once, with about 1.6% in the top ten. This TCR derives from a woman between 40 and 50 years old who had recovered from COVID-19. The rearrangement joins TRBV24-1 to TRBJ2-3, with D tentatively TRBD2 (7 bases). Input material: peripheral blood. In nucleotides, the CDR3 is TGTGCCACCAGTGATCCTCGGGGGGCCGGAGATACGCAGTATTTT. It codes for CATSDPRGAGDTQYF.